These 14 T cell receptor beta chains were all obtained from the same sample, sequenced in a study of cytomegalovirus exposure and HLA in healthy donors. PCR primers comprised 60 Vbeta and 13 Jbeta primers. Sequenced by immunoSEQ multiplex PCR; TCRdb stores in-frame clones only, minus some. This repertoire shows over 100,000 clones, approximately 78% found once; its top ten account for 22%. The sample taken for sequencing was PBMCs. The receptor set was obtained from a young man in good health and CMV-seropositive.

The V call is TRBV18, the J call TRBJ2-7; TRBD2 is a possible D gene (6 bases). CDR3 length: 15 residues. Deletions cut 8 bases from V and 5 bases from J, with 22 bases between. Germline assignment: CDR1 KGHSH and CDR2 LQKENI. CDR3 loop: CASALGGSGANEQYV. CDR3 bases: TGTGCCAGCGCTCTGGGGGGTTCGGGAGCCAACGAGCAGTACGTC.

V usage is TRBV2 and J usage is TRBJ2-5; perhaps TRBD1 as D (6 bases). This CDR3 region has 15 residues. Per germline, CDR1 SNHLY and CDR2 FYNNEI. V was pared by 5 bases and J by 0 bases, with 13 bases between. CDR3 nucleotide sequence: TGTGCCAGCAGTACAACGGACAGAGACCAAGAGACCCAGTACTTC. It is translated as CASSTTDRDQETQYF. The entire variable domain, with the rest obtained from reference TRBV2 and TRBJ2-5, is as follows: EPEVTQTPSHQVTQMGQEVILRCVPISNHLYFYWYRQILGQKVEFLVSFYNNEISEKSEIFDDQFSVERPDGSNFTLKIRSTKLEDSAMYFCASSTTDRDQETQYFGPGTRLLVL.

The table lists this clone with a count of one. The chain carries TRBV5-4 and TRBJ2-1, with TRBD1 matching over 7 bases. Germline V gives CDR1 SGHNT, CDR2 YYREEE (reference sequence). V lost 4 bases, J lost 5 bases, and 6 bases stayed unmatched. The CDR3 contains 14 residues. This chain's CDR3 is CASSHPGQDNEQFF. The CDR3 DNA sequence: TGTGCCAGCAGCCACCCAGGACAGGACAATGAGCAGTTCTTC.

This chain joins TRBV9 and TRBJ1-2; D is possibly TRBD1 (5 bases). Trimming left V 0 bases short and J 4 bases short, with 7 bases between. The CDR3 covers 13 residues. Germline V CDR1 and CDR2: SGDLS, YYNGEE. The DNA for the CDR3 is TGTGCCAGCAGCGTAGGGACAACCTATGGCTACACCTTC. Translating gives CASSVGTTYGYTF.

The chain couples TRBV6-1 to TRBJ2-3; D is perhaps TRBD2 (5 bases). The CDR3 contains 14 residues. Trimming pared 6 bases from V and 6 bases from J, leaving 16 bases between. Germline lookup yields CDR1 MNHNS and CDR2 SASEGT. The CDR3, as DNA: TGTGCCAGCAGAGAGGGTCCGTGGAACGATACGCAGTATTTT. Translation gives CASREGPWNDTQYF.

The gene calls are TRBV6-5 and TRBJ2-1, with 9 bases identical to TRBD2. The CDR3 totals 15 residues. V was clipped by 4 bases and J by 2 bases; unmatched bases: 3. Germline V gives CDR1 MNHEY, CDR2 SVGAGI. In DNA form, the CDR3 reads TGTGCCAGCAGTTTTAGCGGGGGACCCTACAATGAGCAGTTCTTC. The encoded protein is CASSFSGGPYNEQFF.

This chain uses TRBV21-1 with TRBJ1-4. TRBV21-1 is noted as a pseudogene. The CDR3 sequence is 16 residues long. Written as DNA, the CDR3 is TGTGCCAGCAGCTATATCATCCGGGACTGGAATGAAAAACTGTTTTTT. This encodes CASSYIIRDWNEKLFF.

The gene calls are TRBV11-2 and TRBJ2-2; tentatively, D is TRBD1 (6 bases). The germline V gene has CDR1 SGHAT and CDR2 FQNNGV. The V end lost 5 bases, the J end lost 6 bases, and 13 bases lay between the germline ends. The CDR3 has 14 amino acids. The CDR3 loop is CASSNREGAGELFF. CDR3 coding DNA: TGTGCCAGCAGCAACAGGGAAGGGGCCGGGGAGCTGTTTTTT.

The rearrangement uses TRBV5-1 and TRBJ2-3, with D possibly matching TRBD2 (6 bases). Germline CDR1 and CDR2: SGHRS and YFSETQ. The CDR3 has 17 amino acids. Trimming took 4 bases from V and 0 from J, leaving 18 bases between them. The CDR3 loop is CASSPGASGPSTDTQYF. CDR3 sequence (DNA): TGCGCCAGCAGCCCCGGGGCGAGCGGGCCTAGCACAGATACGCAGTATTTT.

The rearrangement joins TRBV9 to TRBJ1-3; 9 positions agree with TRBD1. In germline, CDR1 is SGDLS, CDR2 YYNGEE. The CDR3 is 14 amino acids. The V and J ends lost 4 bases and 4 bases, in that order; junction bases with no gene match: 3. CDR3 sequence reads: CASSKQGAGNTIYF. In nucleotides, the CDR3 is TGTGCCAGCAGCAAACAGGGGGCGGGAAACACCATATATTTT.

V and J are TRBV5-1 and TRBJ2-7; 8 nucleotides match TRBD1. The germline gives CDR1 SGHRS, CDR2 YFSETQ. V lost 5 bases and J lost 3; bases outside the gene matches: 7. The CDR3 sequence is 14 residues long. CDR3 sequence (DNA): TGCGCCAGCAGTTTACAGGGGGGTAACTACGAGCAGTACGTC. As protein: CASSLQGGNYEQYV.

V gene TRBV19 combines with J gene TRBJ2-2; perhaps TRBD1 as D (5 bases). The V end was cut by 8 bases, the J end by 4 bases, with 11 bases between. Per the germline V gene, CDR1 is LNHDA and CDR2 is SQIVND (reference sequence). The CDR3 loop spans 13 amino acids. CDR3 sequence reads: CASAGFGTGELFF. For the CDR3, the DNA is TGTGCCAGTGCAGGGTTCGGCACCGGGGAGCTGTTTTTT.

The genes are TRBV28 and TRBJ1-2, with a weak D call TRBD1 (5 bases). CDR1 MDHEN and CDR2 SYDVKM come from the germline V gene. V was shortened by 5 bases and J by 7 bases, with 14 bases between the two germline ends. The CDR3 has 13 residues. The CDR3: CASSNFQGAGYTF. Written as DNA, the CDR3 is TGTGCCAGCAGTAACTTCCAGGGTGCTGGCTACACCTTC.

The rearrangement joins TRBV7-3 to TRBJ2-7, with D tentatively TRBD2 (7 bases). V lost 3 bases to trimming and J lost 1 base, with 10 bases between them. This CDR3 spans 14 amino acids. Germline V gene lookup returns CDR1 SGHTA and CDR2 FQGTGA. The CDR3 reads CASSLGGPSYEQYF. The CDR3 nucleotides read TGTGCCAGCAGCTTGGGGGGGCCGTCCTACGAGCAGTACTTC.